This T cell receptor (beta chain) was recovered during a study of shared clonotypes between healthy human individuals. Profiled with immunoSEQ multiplex PCR; TCRdb holds only in-frame clones, not every one. The profile shows more than 400,000 clones, 90% to 96% of them singletons. The CDR3 runs to 14 residues. The V gene lost 1 base and the J gene lost 3 bases, with 10 bases spanning the gap. Germline CDR1 reads LNHDA; CDR2 reads SQIVND (reference sequence). Sequencing used naive CD4+ T cells sorted from blood. Sample subset: CD45RA+ positively selected. V usage is TRBV19 and J usage is TRBJ2-7; D not resolved. The clonotype was recovered from a woman between 25 and 40 years old in good health. The DNA for the CDR3 is TGTGCCAGTAGTATAGGGGTGGACCACTACGAGCAGTACTTC. Translation gives CASSIGVDHYEQYF.